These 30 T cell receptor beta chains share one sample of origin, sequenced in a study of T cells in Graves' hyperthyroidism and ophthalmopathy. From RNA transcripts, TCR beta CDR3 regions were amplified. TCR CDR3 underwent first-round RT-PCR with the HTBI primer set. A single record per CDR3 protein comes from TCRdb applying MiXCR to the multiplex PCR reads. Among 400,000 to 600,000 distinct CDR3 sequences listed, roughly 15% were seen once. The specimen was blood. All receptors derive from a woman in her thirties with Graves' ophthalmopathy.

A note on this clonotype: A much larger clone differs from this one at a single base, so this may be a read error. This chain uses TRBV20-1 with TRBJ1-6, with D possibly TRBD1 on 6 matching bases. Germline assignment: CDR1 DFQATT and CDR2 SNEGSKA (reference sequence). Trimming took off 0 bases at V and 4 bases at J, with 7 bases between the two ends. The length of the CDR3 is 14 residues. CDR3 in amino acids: CSARDTGYNSPLHF. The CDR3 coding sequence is TGCAGTGCTAGAGATACAGGGTATAATTCACCCCTCCACTTT.

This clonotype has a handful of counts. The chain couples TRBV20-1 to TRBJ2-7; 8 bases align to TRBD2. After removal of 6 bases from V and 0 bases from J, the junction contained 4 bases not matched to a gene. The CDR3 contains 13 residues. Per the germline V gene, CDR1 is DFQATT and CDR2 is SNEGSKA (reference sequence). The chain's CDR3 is CSAHSGSSYEQYF. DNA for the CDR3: TGCAGTGCGCACAGCGGGAGCTCCTACGAGCAGTACTTC.

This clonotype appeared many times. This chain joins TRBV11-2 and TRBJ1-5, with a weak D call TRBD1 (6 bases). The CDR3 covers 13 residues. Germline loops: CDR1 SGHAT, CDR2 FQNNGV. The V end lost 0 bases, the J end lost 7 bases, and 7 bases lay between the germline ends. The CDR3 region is CASSLEQGQPQHF. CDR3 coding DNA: TGTGCCAGCAGCTTAGAACAGGGCCAGCCCCAGCATTTT.

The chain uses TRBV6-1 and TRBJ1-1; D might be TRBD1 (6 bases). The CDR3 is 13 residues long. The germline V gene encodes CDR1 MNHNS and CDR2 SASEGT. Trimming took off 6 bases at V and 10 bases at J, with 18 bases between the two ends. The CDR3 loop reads CASSKGVRLLAFF. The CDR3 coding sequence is TGTGCCAGCAGCAAGGGGGTCCGACTTTTAGCTTTCTTT.

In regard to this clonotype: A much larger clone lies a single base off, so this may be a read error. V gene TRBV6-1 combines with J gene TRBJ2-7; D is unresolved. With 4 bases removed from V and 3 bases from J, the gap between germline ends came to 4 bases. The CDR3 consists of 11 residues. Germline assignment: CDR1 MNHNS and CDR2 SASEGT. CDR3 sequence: CASSGNYEQYF. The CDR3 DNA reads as TGTGCCAGCAGTGGCAACTACGAGCAGTACTTC.

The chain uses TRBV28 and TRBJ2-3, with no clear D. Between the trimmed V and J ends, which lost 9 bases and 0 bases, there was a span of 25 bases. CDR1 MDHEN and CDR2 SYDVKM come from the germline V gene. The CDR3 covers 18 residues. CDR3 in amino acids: CARGCFEAFGTSTDTQYF. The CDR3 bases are TGTGCCAGGGGATGCTTTGAGGCTTTCGGTACTAGCACAGATACGCAGTATTTT.

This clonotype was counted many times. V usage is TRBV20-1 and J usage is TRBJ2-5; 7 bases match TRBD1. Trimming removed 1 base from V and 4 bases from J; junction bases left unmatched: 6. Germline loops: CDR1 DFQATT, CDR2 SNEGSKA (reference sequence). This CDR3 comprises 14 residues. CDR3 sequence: CSARAVQGRETQYF. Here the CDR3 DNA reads TGCAGTGCTAGAGCGGTACAGGGGAGAGAGACCCAGTACTTC.

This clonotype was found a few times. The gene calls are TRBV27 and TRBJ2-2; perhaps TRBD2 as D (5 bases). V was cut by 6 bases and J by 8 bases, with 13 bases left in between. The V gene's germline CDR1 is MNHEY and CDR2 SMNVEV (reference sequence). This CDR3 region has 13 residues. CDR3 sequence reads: CASRKEGLGELFF. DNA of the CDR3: TGTGCCAGCAGAAAAGAGGGCCTAGGGGAGCTGTTTTTT.

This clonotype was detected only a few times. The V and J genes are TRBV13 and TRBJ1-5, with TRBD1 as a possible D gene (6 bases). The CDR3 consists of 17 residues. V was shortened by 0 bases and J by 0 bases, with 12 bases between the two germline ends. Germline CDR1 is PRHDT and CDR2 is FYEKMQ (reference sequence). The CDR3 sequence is CASSLGQGLSSNQPQHF. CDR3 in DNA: TGTGCCAGCAGCTTAGGACAGGGTTTGAGTAGCAATCAGCCCCAGCATTTT.

CDR3: CASRSERGYGNTEAFF. The CDR3 region has the DNA TGTGCCAGCAGGAGTGAAAGAGGATACGGGAACACTGAAGCTTTCTTT. The V gene is TRBV6-2 or TRBV6-3, the J gene TRBJ1-1; D remains ambiguous. This CDR3 contains 16 residues. The V and J ends lost 6 bases and 1 base respectively, with 18 bases between them. Per germline, CDR1 MNHEY and CDR2 SVGEGT.

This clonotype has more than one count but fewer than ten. The CDR3 sequence is CSATSGRVGGELFF. CDR3 coding DNA: TGCAGTGCTACTAGCGGGAGGGTTGGCGGGGAGCTGTTTTTT. V usage is TRBV20-1 and J usage is TRBJ2-2; TRBD2 matches at 12 bases. The CDR3 covers 14 residues. Germline CDR1 DFQATT, CDR2 SNEGSKA (reference sequence). The ends lost 4 bases at V and 7 bases at J; junction bases unmatched: 4.

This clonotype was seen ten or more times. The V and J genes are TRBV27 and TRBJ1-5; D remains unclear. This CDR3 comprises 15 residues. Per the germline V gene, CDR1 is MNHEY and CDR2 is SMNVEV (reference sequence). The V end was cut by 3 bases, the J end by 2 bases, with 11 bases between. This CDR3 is CASSLSGGGNQPQHF. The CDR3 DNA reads TGTGCCAGCAGTTTGTCAGGTGGTGGCAATCAGCCCCAGCATTTT.

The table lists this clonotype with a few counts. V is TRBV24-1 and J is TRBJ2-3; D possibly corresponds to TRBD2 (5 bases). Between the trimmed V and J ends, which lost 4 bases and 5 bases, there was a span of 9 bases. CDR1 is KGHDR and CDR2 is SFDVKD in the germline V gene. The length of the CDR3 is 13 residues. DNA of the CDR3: TGTGCCACCAGTGACCATAGCGTAGATACGCAGTATTTT. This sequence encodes CATSDHSVDTQYF.

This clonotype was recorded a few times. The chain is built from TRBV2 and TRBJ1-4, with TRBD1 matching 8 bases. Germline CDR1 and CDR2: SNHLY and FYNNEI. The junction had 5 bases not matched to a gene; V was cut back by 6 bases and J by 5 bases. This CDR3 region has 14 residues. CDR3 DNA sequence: TGTGCCAGCAGGGATGACAGGGGAAATGAAAAACTGTTTTTT. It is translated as CASRDDRGNEKLFF.

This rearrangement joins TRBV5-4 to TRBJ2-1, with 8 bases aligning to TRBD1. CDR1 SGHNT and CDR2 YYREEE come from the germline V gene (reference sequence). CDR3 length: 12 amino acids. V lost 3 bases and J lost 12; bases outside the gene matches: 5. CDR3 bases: TGTGCCAGCAGCTGGGGTGGGACAGGGCAGTTCTTC. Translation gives CASSWGGTGQFF.

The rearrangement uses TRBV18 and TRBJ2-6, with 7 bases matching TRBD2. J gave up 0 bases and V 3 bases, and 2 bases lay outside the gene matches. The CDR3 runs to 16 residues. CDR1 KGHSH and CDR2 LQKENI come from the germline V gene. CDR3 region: CASSPWTSSGANVLTF. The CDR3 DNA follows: TGTGCCAGCTCACCGTGGACTAGCTCTGGGGCCAACGTCCTGACTTTC. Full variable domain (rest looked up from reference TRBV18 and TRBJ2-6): NAGVMQNPRHLVRRRGQEARLRCSPMKGHSHVYWYRQLPEEGLKFMVYLQKENIIDESGMPKERFSAEFPKEGPSILRIQQVVRGDSAAYFCASSPWTSSGANVLTFGAGSRLTVL.

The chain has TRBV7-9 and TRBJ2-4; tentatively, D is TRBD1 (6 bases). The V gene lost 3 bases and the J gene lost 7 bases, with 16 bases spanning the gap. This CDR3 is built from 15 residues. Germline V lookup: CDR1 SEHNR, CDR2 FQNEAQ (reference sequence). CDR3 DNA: TGTGCCAGCAGCTTTGTTAGGGCCCAGGGGAACATTCAGTACTTC. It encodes CASSFVRAQGNIQYF.

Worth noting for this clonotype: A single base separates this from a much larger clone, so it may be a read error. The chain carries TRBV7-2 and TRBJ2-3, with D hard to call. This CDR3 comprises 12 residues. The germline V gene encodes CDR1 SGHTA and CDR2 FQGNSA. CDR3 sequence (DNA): TGTGCCAGCAGCTTAATCACAAATACGCAGTATTTT. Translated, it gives CASSLITNTQYF. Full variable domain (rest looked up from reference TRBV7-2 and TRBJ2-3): GAGVSQSPSNKVTEKGKDVELRCDPISGHTALYWYRQSLGQGLEFLIYFQGNSAPDKSGLPSDRFSAERTGGSVSTLTIQRTQQEDSAVYLCASSLITNTQYFGPGTRLTVL.

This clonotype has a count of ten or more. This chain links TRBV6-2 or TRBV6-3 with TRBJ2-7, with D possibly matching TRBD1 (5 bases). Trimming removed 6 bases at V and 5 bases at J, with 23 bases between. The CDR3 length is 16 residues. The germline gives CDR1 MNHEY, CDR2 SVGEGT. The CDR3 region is CASRLRDPPSRNEQYF. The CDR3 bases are TGTGCCAGCAGACTCAGGGATCCCCCGTCGAGGAACGAGCAGTACTTC.

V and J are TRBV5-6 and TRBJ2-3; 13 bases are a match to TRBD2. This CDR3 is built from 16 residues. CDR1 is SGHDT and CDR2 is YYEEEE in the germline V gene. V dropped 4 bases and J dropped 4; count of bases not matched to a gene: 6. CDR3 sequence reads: CASSLRLAGGSDTQYF. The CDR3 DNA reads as TGTGCCAGCAGCCTTCGACTAGCGGGAGGTTCAGATACGCAGTATTTT.

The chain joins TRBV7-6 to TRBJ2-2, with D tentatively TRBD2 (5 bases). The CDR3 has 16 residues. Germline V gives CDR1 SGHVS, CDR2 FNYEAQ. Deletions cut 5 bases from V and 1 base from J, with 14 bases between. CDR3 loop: CASSPAGGVNTGELFF. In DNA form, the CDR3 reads TGTGCCAGCAGCCCCGCGGGCGGAGTGAACACCGGGGAGCTGTTTTTT.

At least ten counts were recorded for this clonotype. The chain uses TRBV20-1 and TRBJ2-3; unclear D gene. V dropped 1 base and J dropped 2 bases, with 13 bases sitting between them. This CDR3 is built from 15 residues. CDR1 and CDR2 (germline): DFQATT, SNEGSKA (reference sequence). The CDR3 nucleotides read TGCAGTGCTAGAGTTCTCGCCGAGATCACAGATACGCAGTATTTT. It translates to CSARVLAEITDTQYF.

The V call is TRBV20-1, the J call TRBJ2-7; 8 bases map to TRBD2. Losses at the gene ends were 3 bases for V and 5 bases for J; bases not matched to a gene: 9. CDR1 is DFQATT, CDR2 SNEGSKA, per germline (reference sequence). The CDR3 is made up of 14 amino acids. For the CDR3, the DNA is TGCAGTGCTAGGACGGGAGGGCCCGCGGACGAGCAGTACTTC. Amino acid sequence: CSARTGGPADEQYF.

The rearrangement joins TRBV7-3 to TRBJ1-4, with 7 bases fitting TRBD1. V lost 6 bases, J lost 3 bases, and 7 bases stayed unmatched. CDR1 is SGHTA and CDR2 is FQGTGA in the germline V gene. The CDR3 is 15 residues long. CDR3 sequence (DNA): TGTGCCAGCAGTCCAACAGGGGCGGCTAATGAAAAACTGTTTTTT. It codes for CASSPTGAANEKLFF.

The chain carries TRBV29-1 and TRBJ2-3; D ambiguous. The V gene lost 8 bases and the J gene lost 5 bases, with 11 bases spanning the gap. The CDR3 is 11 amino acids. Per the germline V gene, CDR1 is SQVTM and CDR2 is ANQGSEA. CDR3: CSPELGDTQYF. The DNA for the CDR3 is TGCAGCCCCGAACTGGGAGATACGCAGTATTTT.

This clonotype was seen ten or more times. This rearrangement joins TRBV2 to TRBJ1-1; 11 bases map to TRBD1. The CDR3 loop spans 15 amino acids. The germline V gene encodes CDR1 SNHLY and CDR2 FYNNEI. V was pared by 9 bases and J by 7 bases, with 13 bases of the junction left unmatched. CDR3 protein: CASLASDRGHIEAFF. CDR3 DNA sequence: TGTGCCAGTTTAGCGTCGGACAGGGGGCATATTGAAGCTTTCTTT.

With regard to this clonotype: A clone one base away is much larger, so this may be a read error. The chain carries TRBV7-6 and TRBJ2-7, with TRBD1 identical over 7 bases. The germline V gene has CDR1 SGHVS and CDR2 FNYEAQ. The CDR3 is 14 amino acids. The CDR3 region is CASSLVGTDGERYF. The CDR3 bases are TGTGCCAGCAGCTTAGTGGGGACAGACGGCGAGCGGTACTTC.

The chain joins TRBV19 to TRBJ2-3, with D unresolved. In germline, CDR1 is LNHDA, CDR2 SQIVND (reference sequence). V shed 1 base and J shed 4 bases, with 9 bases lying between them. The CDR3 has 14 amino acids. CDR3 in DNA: TGTGCCAGTAGTATAGGGCCCTCTCCAGATACGCAGTATTTT. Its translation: CASSIGPSPDTQYF.

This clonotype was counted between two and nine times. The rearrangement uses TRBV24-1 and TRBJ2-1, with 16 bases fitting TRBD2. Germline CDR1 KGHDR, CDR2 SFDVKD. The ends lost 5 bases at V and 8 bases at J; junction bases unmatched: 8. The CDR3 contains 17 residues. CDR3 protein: CATSAGLAGGRIHEQFF. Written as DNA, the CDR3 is TGTGCCACCAGTGCGGGACTAGCGGGGGGGCGAATCCATGAGCAGTTCTTC.

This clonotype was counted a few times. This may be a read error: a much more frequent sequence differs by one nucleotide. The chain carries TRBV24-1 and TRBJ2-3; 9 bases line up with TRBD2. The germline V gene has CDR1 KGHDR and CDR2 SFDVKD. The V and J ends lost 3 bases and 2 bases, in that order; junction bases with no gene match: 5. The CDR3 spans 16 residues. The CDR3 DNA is TGTGCCACCAGTGATCCACCTAGCGGGGACACAGATACGCAGTATTTT. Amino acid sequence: CATSDPPSGDTDTQYF.